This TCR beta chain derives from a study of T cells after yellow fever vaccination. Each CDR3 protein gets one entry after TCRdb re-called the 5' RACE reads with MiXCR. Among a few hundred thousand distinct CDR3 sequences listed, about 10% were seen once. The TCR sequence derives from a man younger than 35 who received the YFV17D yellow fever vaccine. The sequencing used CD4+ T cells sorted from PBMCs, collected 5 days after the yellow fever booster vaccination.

The CDR3 bases are TGCAGTGCTGTAAGGGACGAGAACACTGAAGCTTTCTTT. Its protein product is CSAVRDENTEAFF. The chain joins TRBV20-1 to TRBJ1-1; perhaps TRBD1 as D (5 bases). The germline V gene encodes CDR1 DFQATT and CDR2 SNEGSKA (reference sequence). The CDR3 is made up of 13 amino acids. The V and J ends lost 5 bases and 1 base respectively, with 11 bases between them.